The rows below give T cell receptor beta chains drawn from one sample of a study of naive and memory T cell subsets. TCRdb redid the calling of the UMI-ligation and nested PCR reads with MiXCR, one entry per CDR3 protein. The top ten clones hold 0.8% to 1% of a sample with about 120,000 distinct CDR3 sequences, just over 35% of them seen once. The specimen was central memory CD4+ T cells from blood. The receptors derive from a human donor in good health. Each CDR3 is given with its conserved first and last residue. The D gene is left open where the match is weak. Not every row has a clone size; where given, it reads once, few, many or a size class.

v_call	j_call	clone_size	d_call	cdr3_aa	cdr3_nt
TRBV29-1	TRBJ2-2	NA	NA	CSVESGSANTGELFF	TGCAGCGTTGAAAGTGGATCCGCGAACACCGGGGAGCTGTTTTTT
TRBV29-1	TRBJ2-7	few	NA	CSVEGGSSEQYF	TGCAGCGTTGAAGGTGGTAGCTCCGAGCAGTACTTC
TRBV9	TRBJ2-1	NA	NA	CASSVSNSGLQFF	TGTGCCAGCAGCGTAAGTAATAGCGGTCTACAGTTCTTC
TRBV2	TRBJ1-6	NA	NA	CASSRGIGSPLHF	TGTGCCAGCAGTAGAGGGATTGGTTCACCCCTCCACTTT
TRBV7-9	TRBJ2-7	NA	TRBD2	CASSLGSGRAYEQYF	TGTGCCAGCAGCTTAGGGAGCGGGAGGGCCTACGAGCAGTACTTC
TRBV9	TRBJ2-2	NA	NA	CASSVGSGEAGELFF	TGTGCCAGCAGCGTAGGCTCGGGAGAGGCCGGGGAGCTGTTTTTT
TRBV20-1	TRBJ2-6	NA	NA	CSARDLGSSGANVLTF	TGCAGTGCTAGAGATCTTGGGAGCTCTGGGGCCAACGTCCTGACTTTC
TRBV4-2	TRBJ1-6	few	NA	CASSHARQDNSPLHF	TGTGCCAGCAGCCATGCTCGACAGGATAATTCACCCCTCCACTTT
TRBV30	TRBJ2-3	NA	TRBD2	CACSRGPAAGTDTQYF	TGTGCCTGCAGTAGGGGTCCCGCAGCGGGAACAGATACGCAGTATTTT
TRBV25-1	TRBJ1-6	NA	NA	CASSEQGYSPLHF	TGTGCCAGCAGTGAGCAGGGTTATTCACCCCTCCACTTT
TRBV28	TRBJ2-1	NA	TRBD2	CASSLTSGSFDEQFF	TGTGCCAGCAGTTTAACTAGCGGGAGTTTCGATGAGCAGTTCTTC
TRBV7-7	TRBJ2-2	NA	TRBD1	CASSPRQGKTGELFF	TGTGCTAGCAGCCCAAGACAGGGGAAAACCGGGGAGCTGTTTTTT
TRBV5-6	TRBJ2-5	NA	TRBD2	CASSPSGGETQYF	TGTGCCAGCAGCCCTTCGGGGGGAGAGACCCAGTACTTC
TRBV24-1	TRBJ2-3	few	TRBD1	CATSDRQGSGTDTQYF	TGTGCCACCAGTGATCGACAGGGTTCGGGCACAGATACGCAGTATTTT
TRBV12-5	TRBJ2-5	NA	NA	CASEGVQETQYF	TGTGCTAGTGAGGGAGTTCAAGAGACCCAGTACTTC
TRBV10-3	TRBJ2-7	NA	NA	CAISAGPGEQYF	TGTGCCATCAGCGCAGGGCCGGGCGAGCAGTACTTC
TRBV20-1	TRBJ2-1	NA	TRBD2	CSATSLAGGFLSYNEQFF	TGCAGTGCTACCAGTCTAGCGGGAGGATTCTTATCCTACAATGAGCAGTTCTTC
TRBV30	TRBJ2-7	few	NA	CAWSDPTGGYYEQYF	TGTGCCTGGAGTGACCCAACCGGGGGATACTACGAGCAGTACTTC
TRBV19	TRBJ2-2	NA	NA	CASSNFKTGTGELFF	TGTGCCAGTAGCAATTTTAAGACGGGGACCGGGGAGCTGTTTTTT
TRBV29-1	TRBJ2-7	few	TRBD2	CSVYSGSYEQYF	TGCAGCGTCTATAGCGGGAGCTACGAGCAGTACTTC
TRBV6-1	TRBJ2-2	NA	TRBD2	CASSARTSGLNTGELFF	TGTGCCAGCAGTGCCCGGACTAGCGGATTAAACACCGGGGAGCTGTTTTTT
TRBV28	TRBJ2-3	NA	NA	CASSMTAAGTDTQYF	TGTGCCAGCAGCATGACAGCGGCCGGGACAGATACGCAGTATTTT
TRBV3-1	TRBJ2-7	many	NA	CASSRSGWAYEQYF	TGTGCCAGCAGCCGTAGCGGTTGGGCCTACGAGCAGTACTTC
TRBV6-5	TRBJ2-3	many	NA	CASRGGQLTDTQYF	TGTGCCAGCCGAGGGGGGCAATTAACAGATACGCAGTATTTT
TRBV18	TRBJ1-4	few	NA	CASSPDRGISEKLFF	TGTGCCAGCTCACCTGACCGGGGCATCAGCGAAAAACTGTTTTTT
TRBV10-1	TRBJ2-1	few	NA	CATKQGTSPGNEQFF	TGCGCCACCAAGCAAGGGACATCCCCGGGGAATGAGCAGTTCTTC
TRBV7-8	TRBJ2-3	few	TRBD2	CASSLKRERTDTQYF	TGTGCCAGCAGCTTAAAGCGGGAACGCACAGATACGCAGTATTTT
TRBV20-1	TRBJ1-5	NA	NA	CSASKTRDSNQPQHF	TGCAGTGCTAGCAAAACACGGGACAGCAATCAGCCCCAGCATTTT
TRBV20-1	TRBJ2-3	few	NA	CSASDRREGTDTQYF	TGCAGTGCTAGCGATCGGCGGGAAGGCACAGATACGCAGTATTTT
TRBV2	TRBJ2-2	NA	NA	CASNPSGLTGELFF	TGTGCCAGCAACCCATCGGGACTGACCGGGGAGCTGTTTTTT
TRBV28	TRBJ1-2	NA	NA	CASSSGRVGYTF	TGTGCCAGCAGTTCAGGGAGGGTTGGCTACACCTTC
TRBV4-1	TRBJ2-1	NA	NA	CASSHTTGREQFF	TGCGCCAGCAGCCATACTACGGGGCGTGAGCAGTTCTTC
TRBV20-1	TRBJ1-5	NA	TRBD1	CSAPSTGTGARNQPQHF	TGCAGTGCTCCGTCGACCGGGACAGGGGCTCGCAATCAGCCCCAGCATTTT
TRBV10-3	TRBJ2-3	NA	NA	CAISVGQAGRDTQYF	TGTGCCATCAGTGTTGGACAAGCAGGAAGAGATACGCAGTATTTT
TRBV19	TRBJ2-2	few	TRBD1	CASTRTGPLPGELFF	TGTGCCAGTACGAGGACAGGTCCCTTACCCGGGGAGCTGTTTTTT
TRBV5-1	TRBJ2-1	NA	TRBD2	CASSLASGGNSYNEQFF	TGCGCCAGCAGCTTGGCTTCGGGAGGAAACTCCTACAATGAGCAGTTCTTC
TRBV6-2/TRBV6-3	TRBJ2-4	many	NA	CASSSNYREGIQYF	TGTGCCAGCAGTTCGAATTACAGGGAAGGCATTCAGTACTTC
TRBV7-2	TRBJ2-5	NA	NA	CASSLRPQETQYF	TGTGCCAGCAGCCTGCGGCCACAAGAGACCCAGTACTTC
TRBV6-5	TRBJ2-1	NA	NA	CASSYNAVNNEQFF	TGTGCCAGCAGTTACAACGCAGTCAACAATGAGCAGTTCTTC
TRBV20-1	TRBJ2-3	many	NA	CSARPISGPSTDTQYF	TGCAGTGCTAGGCCCATTAGCGGACCTAGCACAGATACGCAGTATTTT
TRBV29-1	TRBJ1-1	few	NA	CSARAGPEAFF	TGCAGCGCCCGTGCGGGTCCTGAAGCTTTCTTT
TRBV2	TRBJ2-4	NA	TRBD2	CASSVLGGSVKNIQYF	TGTGCCAGCAGTGTTTTGGGGGGGAGCGTCAAAAACATTCAGTACTTC
TRBV18	TRBJ1-5	NA	NA	CASSRVGQTQLGNQPQHF	TGTGCCAGCTCACGAGTCGGACAGACCCAACTGGGCAATCAGCCCCAGCATTTT
TRBV11-2	TRBJ2-7	NA	NA	CASSLSGYMYEQYF	TGTGCCAGCAGCTTATCAGGGTATATGTACGAGCAGTACTTC
TRBV28	TRBJ2-4	NA	TRBD1	CASSGTGGHKNIQYF	TGTGCCAGCAGTGGGACAGGGGGCCACAAAAACATTCAGTACTTC
TRBV28	TRBJ2-1	NA	TRBD1	CASSFPKSKKTGEFF	TGTGCCAGCAGTTTCCCCAAAAGCAAAAAGACAGGGGAGTTCTTC
TRBV12-3/TRBV12-4	TRBJ2-7	NA	NA	CASSFAINYEQYF	TGTGCCAGCAGTTTTGCGATCAACTACGAGCAGTACTTC
TRBV18	TRBJ2-3	many	NA	CASSPPEYLRDTDTQYF	TGTGCCAGCTCACCACCGGAATATTTAAGGGACACAGATACGCAGTATTTT
TRBV5-1	TRBJ2-7	NA	NA	CASSLGGQLSSYEQYF	TGCGCCAGCAGCTTGGGTGGACAGTTAAGCTCCTACGAGCAGTACTTC
TRBV11-2	TRBJ2-5	NA	TRBD1	CASSRGQGGKETQYF	TGTGCCAGCAGCCGGGGACAGGGGGGTAAAGAGACCCAGTACTTC
TRBV19	TRBJ2-2	NA	NA	CASSIFFSFAGELFF	TGTGCCAGTAGTATCTTTTTTAGTTTCGCCGGGGAGCTGTTTTTT
TRBV18	TRBJ1-4	few	NA	CASSLQIGNEKLFF	TGTGCCAGCTCACTACAAATCGGTAATGAAAAACTGTTTTTT
TRBV12-3/TRBV12-4	TRBJ2-3	NA	NA	CASSSREQRERITDTQYF	TGTGCCAGCAGTTCCCGCGAGCAGAGAGAGAGGATAACAGATACGCAGTATTTT
TRBV27	TRBJ2-3	once	NA	CASSFLRGMSTDTQYF	TGTGCCAGCAGTTTCCTTAGGGGTATGAGCACAGATACGCAGTATTTT
TRBV28	TRBJ2-3	once	NA	CASSLSWGTDTQYF	TGTGCCAGCAGTTTAAGTTGGGGCACAGATACGCAGTATTTT
TRBV30	TRBJ2-5	NA	NA	CAWSPKGETQYF	TGTGCCTGGAGTCCCAAGGGGGAGACCCAGTACTTC
TRBV6-6	TRBJ1-1	few	TRBD1	CASRDRDRQLNTEAFF	TGTGCCAGCAGAGACCGGGACAGGCAGCTGAACACTGAAGCTTTCTTT